This T cell receptor (beta chain) was sequenced during a study of CD8+ T cells in alopecia areata. This sample's treatment: oral pan-JAK inhibitor, 5-10 mg twice daily. Isolated RNA was reverse transcribed into cDNA used as the sequencing template. Assay: immunoSEQ multiplex PCR; the TCRdb copy retains only in-frame clones and omits some. The sample shows 150,000 to 200,000 clones, less than 70% of them seen only once. This CDR3 contains 14 residues. The ends were cut back, 4 bases at V and 5 bases at J, with 17 bases in the middle. Germline V gene lookup returns CDR1 SQVTM and CDR2 ANQGSEA. The clonotype originates from a human donor with alopecia areata. Sequenced here: CD4+ T cells sorted from blood, sampled at week 24, from a patient treated with tofacitinib. The chain is built from TRBV29-1 and TRBJ1-2; D call uncertain. In DNA form, the CDR3 reads TGCAGCGTTGTCCCAAGACTGACCTATTATGGCTACACCTTC. Protein product: CSVVPRLTYYGYTF.